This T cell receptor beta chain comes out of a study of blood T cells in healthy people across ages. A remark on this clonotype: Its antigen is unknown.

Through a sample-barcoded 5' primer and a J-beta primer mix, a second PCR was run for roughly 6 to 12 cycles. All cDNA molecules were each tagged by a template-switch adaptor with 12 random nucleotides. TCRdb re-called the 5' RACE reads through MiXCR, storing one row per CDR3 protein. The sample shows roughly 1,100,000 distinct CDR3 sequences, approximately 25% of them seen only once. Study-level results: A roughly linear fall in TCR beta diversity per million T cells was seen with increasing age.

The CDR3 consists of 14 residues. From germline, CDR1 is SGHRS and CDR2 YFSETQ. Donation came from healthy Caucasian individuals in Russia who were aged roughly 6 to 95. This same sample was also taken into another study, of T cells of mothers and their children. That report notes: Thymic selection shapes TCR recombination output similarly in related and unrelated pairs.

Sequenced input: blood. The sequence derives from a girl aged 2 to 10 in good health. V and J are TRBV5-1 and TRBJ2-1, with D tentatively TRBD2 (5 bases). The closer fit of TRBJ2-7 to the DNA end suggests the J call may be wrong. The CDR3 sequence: CASSFDVGTYEQYF. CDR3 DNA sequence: TGCGCCAGCAGCTTCGACGTCGGGACCTACGAGCAGTACTTC.